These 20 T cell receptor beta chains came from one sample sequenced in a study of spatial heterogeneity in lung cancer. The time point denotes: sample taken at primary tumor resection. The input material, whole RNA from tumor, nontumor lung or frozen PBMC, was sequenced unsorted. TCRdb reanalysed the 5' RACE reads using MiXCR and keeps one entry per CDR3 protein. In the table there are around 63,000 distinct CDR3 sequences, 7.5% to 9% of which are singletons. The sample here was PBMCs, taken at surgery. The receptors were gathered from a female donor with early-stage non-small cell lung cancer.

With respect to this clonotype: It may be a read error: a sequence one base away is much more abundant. CDR3 region: CASNLSGGTDTQYF. Written as DNA, the CDR3 is TGTGCCAGCAACCTATCGGGGGGGACAGATACGCAGTATTTT. The rearrangement links TRBV9 to TRBJ2-3; 8 bases match TRBD2. CDR3 length equals 14 residues. Germline CDR1 reads SGDLS; CDR2 reads YYNGEE. The V segment lost 6 bases and the J segment 3 bases; nucleotides outside the gene matches: 6.

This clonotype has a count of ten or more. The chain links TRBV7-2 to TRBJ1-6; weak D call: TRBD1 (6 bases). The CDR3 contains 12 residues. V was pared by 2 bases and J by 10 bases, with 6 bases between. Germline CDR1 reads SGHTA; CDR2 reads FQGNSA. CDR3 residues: CASSLTGSPLHF. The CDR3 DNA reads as TGTGCCAGCAGCTTAACAGGGTCACCCCTCCACTTT.

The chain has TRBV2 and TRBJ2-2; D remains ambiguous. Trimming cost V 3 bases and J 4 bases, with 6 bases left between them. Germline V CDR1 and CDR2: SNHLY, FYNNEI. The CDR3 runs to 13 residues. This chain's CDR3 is CASSEVSTGELFF. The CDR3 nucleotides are TGTGCCAGCAGTGAGGTCAGCACCGGGGAGCTGTTTTTT.

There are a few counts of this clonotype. The CDR3 DNA reads as TGTGCCAGCAGCCGGACGGTGAACACTGAAGCTTTCTTT. The encoded protein is CASSRTVNTEAFF. V is TRBV3-1 and J is TRBJ1-1, with D uncertain. The length of the CDR3 is 13 residues. V was shortened by 4 bases and J by 0 bases, with 6 bases between the two germline ends. CDR1 and CDR2 from the germline V gene are LGHDT and YNNKEL (reference sequence).

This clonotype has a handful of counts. The CDR3 DNA sequence: TGTGCCAGCCAGAGCTCTGGAAACACCATATATTTT. Its protein product is CASQSSGNTIYF. J is TRBJ1-3 and V is TRBV12-3 or TRBV12-4; no firm D call. V was shortened by 8 bases and J by 0 bases, with 5 bases between the two germline ends. The CDR3 consists of 12 residues.

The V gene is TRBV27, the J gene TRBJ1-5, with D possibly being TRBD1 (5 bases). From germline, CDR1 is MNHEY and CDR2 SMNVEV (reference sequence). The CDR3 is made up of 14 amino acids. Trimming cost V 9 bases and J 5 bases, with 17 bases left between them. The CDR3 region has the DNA TGTGCCAGGGAGGGGCTGAGGCTACATCAGCCCCAGCATTTT. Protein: CAREGLRLHQPQHF.

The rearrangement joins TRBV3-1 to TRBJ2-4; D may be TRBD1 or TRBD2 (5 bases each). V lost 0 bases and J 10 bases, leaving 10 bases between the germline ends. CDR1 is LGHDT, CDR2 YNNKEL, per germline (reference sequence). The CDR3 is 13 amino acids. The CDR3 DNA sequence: TGTGCCAGCAGCCAAGATATGAGGGGAATTCAGTACTTC. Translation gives CASSQDMRGIQYF. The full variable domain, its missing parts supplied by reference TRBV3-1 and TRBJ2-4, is DTAVSQTPKYLVTQMGNDKSIKCEQNLGHDTMYWYKQDSKKFLKIMFSYNNKELIINETVPNRFSPKSPDKAHLNLHINSLELGDSAVYFCASSQDMRGIQYFGAGTRLSVL.

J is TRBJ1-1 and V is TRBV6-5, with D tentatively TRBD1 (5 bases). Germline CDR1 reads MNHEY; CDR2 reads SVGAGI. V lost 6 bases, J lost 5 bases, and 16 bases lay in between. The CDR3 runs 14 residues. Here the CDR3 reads CASSPGTSGTEAFF. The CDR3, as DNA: TGTGCCAGCAGCCCCGGGACCTCGGGGACTGAAGCTTTCTTT.

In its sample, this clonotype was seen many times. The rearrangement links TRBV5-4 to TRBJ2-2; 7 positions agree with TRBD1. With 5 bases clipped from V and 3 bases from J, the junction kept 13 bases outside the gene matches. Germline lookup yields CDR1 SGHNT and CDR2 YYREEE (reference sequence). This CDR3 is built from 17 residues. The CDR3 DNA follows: TGTGCCAGCAGTTCTCGGGCGAGGGGGCCCGACACCGGGGAGCTGTTTTTT. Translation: CASSSRARGPDTGELFF.

CDR3 in DNA: TGTGCCAGCAGTTACTCTTCTTGGGCAGGGAGGAACTATGGCTACACCTTC. Amino acid sequence: CASSYSSWAGRNYGYTF. V gene TRBV6-6 combines with J gene TRBJ1-2, with TRBD1 as a possible D gene (5 bases). V lost 0 bases and J 2 bases, leaving 16 bases between the germline ends. CDR3 size: 17 residues. Per germline, CDR1 MNHNY and CDR2 SVGAGI (reference sequence).

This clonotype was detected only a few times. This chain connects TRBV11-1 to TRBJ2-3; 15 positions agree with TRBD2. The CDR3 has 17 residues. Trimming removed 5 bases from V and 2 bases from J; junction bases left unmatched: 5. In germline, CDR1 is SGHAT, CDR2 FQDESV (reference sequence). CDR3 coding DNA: TGTGCCAGCAGCCCGGGACTAGCGGGGGGCGCCACAGATACGCAGTATTTT. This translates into CASSPGLAGGATDTQYF.

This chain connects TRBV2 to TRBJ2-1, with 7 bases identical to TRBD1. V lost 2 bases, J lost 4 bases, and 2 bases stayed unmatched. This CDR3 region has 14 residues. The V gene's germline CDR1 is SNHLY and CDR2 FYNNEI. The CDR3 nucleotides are TGTGCCAGCAGTGAACCGACAGGGTACAATGAGCAGTTCTTC. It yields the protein CASSEPTGYNEQFF.

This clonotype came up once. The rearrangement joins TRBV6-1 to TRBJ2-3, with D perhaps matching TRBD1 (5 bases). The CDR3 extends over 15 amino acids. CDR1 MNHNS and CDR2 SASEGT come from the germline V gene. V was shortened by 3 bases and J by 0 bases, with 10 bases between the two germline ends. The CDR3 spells CASSEGQLSTDTQYF. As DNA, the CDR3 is TGTGCCAGCAGTGAGGGGCAGCTCAGCACAGATACGCAGTATTTT.

CDR3 sequence (DNA): TGTGCCAGCAGTCTGTCCGGGAGAGATGAAAAACTGTTTTTT. Amino acids: CASSLSGRDEKLFF. The rearrangement joins TRBV6-1 to TRBJ1-4; the D is unclear. Germline CDR1 MNHNS, CDR2 SASEGT. This CDR3 has 14 amino acids. Trimming removed 5 bases from V and 6 bases from J, with 13 bases in between.

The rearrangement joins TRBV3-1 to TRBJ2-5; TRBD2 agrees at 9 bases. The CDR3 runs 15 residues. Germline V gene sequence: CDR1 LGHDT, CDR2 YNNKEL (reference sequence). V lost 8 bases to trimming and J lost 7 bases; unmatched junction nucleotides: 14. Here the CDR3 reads CASRPFAGGAGTQYF. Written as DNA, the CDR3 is TGTGCCAGCCGCCCCTTCGCGGGGGGGGCAGGGACCCAGTACTTC.

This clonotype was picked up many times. The CDR3 protein is CASSQLTGVLNTEAFF. The DNA of the CDR3 is TGTGCCAGCAGCCAATTGACAGGGGTATTGAACACTGAAGCTTTCTTT. This chain links TRBV3-1 with TRBJ1-1, with 8 positions matching TRBD1. This CDR3 is 16 amino acids long. The ends lost 2 bases at V and 0 bases at J; junction bases unmatched: 5. Germline CDR1 is LGHDT and CDR2 is YNNKEL (reference sequence).

The CDR3 nucleotides are TGTGCCAGCAGTGACCCCAGAGGAGGGGGCGTGAATCAGCCCCAGCATTTT. Translating it yields CASSDPRGGGVNQPQHF. The rearrangement joins TRBV6-4 to TRBJ1-5; 7 nucleotides agree with TRBD1. There are 17 residues in the CDR3. Trimming cost V 2 bases and J 4 bases; bases outside gene matches: 11. Germline CDR1 reads MRHNA; CDR2 reads SNTAGT.

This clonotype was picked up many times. CDR3: CASSLAFGREDEQFF. The CDR3 DNA reads as TGTGCCAGCAGCTTAGCTTTCGGCAGGGAGGATGAGCAGTTCTTC. The chain links TRBV7-9 to TRBJ2-1; tentative D call: TRBD2 (6 bases). Per the germline V gene, CDR1 is SEHNR and CDR2 is FQNEAQ (reference sequence). There are 15 residues in the CDR3. Between the trimmed V and J ends, which lost 0 bases and 8 bases, there was a span of 14 bases.

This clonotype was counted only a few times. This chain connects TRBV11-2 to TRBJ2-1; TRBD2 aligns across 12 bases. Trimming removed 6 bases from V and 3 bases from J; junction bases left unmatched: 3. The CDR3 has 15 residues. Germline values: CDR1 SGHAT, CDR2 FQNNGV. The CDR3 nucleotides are TGTGCCAGCAGGAGACTAGCGGGGGTCTACAATGAGCAGTTCTTC. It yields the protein CASRRLAGVYNEQFF.

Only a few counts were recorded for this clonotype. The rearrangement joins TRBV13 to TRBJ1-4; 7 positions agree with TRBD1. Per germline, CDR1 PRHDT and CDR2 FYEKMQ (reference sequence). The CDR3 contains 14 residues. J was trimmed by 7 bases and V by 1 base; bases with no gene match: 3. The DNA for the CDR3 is TGTGCCAGCAGCTTAGCAGGGGACAGTGAAAAACTGTTTTTT. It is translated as CASSLAGDSEKLFF.